Each of the 6 T cell receptor beta chains below was sequenced from the same sample in a study of Ad26.COV2.S vaccination and SARS-CoV-2 variants. The data were produced by immunoSEQ multiplex PCR, yet TCRdb's version contains in-frame clones alone and is incomplete. The sample yields a few hundred thousand clones, around nine tenths seen once. Treatment meaning: some 20 received Ad26.COV2.S at low or high dose, single or two shots; 5 received placebo; per-sample allocation not given. Collection of samples fell on day 63 after the first vaccine or placebo injection. The sequencing used peripheral blood, collected in a trial of Ad26.COV2.S vaccine versus placebo. These receptor sequences come from a person between 18 and 59 years old who received the Ad26.COV2.S COVID-19 vaccine or a placebo.

Only a few counts were recorded for this clone. The rearrangement joins TRBV20-1 to TRBJ1-6; TRBD1 aligns across 7 bases. Germline assignment: CDR1 DFQATT and CDR2 SNEGSKA (reference sequence). The length of the CDR3 is 13 residues. The J segment lost 9 bases and the V segment lost 3 bases, leaving 5 bases of the junction unmatched. CDR3 in DNA: TGCAGTGCTAGTGACAGGGAGGGTTCACCCCTCCACTTT. Translating it yields CSASDREGSPLHF.

This clone was observed a few times. The sample has other DNA sequences that encode this CDR3 too. The V and J genes are TRBV19 and TRBJ1-1; D gene ambiguous. The CDR3 runs to 12 residues. Germline-derived CDR1 and CDR2 are LNHDA and SQIVND (reference sequence). V lost 1 base, J lost 3 bases, and 3 bases lay in between. The CDR3 nucleotides read TGTGCCAGTAGTATAGTTGACACTGAAGCTTTCTTT. Its translation: CASSIVDTEAFF.

This chain joins TRBV7-8 and TRBJ2-7, with TRBD2 matching 10 bases. V shed 5 bases and J 6 bases; nucleotides not matched to a gene: 4. Looked up from germline, CDR1 is SGHVS and CDR2 is FQNEAQ. The CDR3 consists of 13 residues. In DNA form, the CDR3 reads TGTGCCAGCAGCCGAGGGACTAGCGTCGAGCAGTACTTC. It encodes CASSRGTSVEQYF.

The chain is built from TRBV29-1 and TRBJ1-2; D gene unclear. Germline CDR1 SQVTM, CDR2 ANQGSEA. This CDR3 has 11 amino acids. Trimming removed 2 bases at V and 8 bases at J, with 9 bases between. The CDR3 DNA reads TGCAGCGTTGAACTGGGTGGCGGCTACACCTTC. Its protein product is CSVELGGGYTF.

The rearrangement links TRBV6-5 to TRBJ1-3; the D is unclear. The CDR3 contains 13 residues. Germline loops: CDR1 MNHEY, CDR2 SVGAGI. Trimming cost V 4 bases and J 4 bases, with 8 bases left between them. The DNA of the CDR3 is TGTGCCAGCAGTTCCGGGCCCGGAAACACCATATATTTT. It translates to CASSSGPGNTIYF.

The chain joins TRBV4-3 to TRBJ1-3, with 7 positions matching TRBD1. Germline CDR1 is LGHNA and CDR2 is YSLEER. The V segment lost 4 bases and the J segment 0 bases; nucleotides outside the gene matches: 3. The CDR3 is 15 residues long. CDR3 coding DNA: TGCGCCAGCAGCCGGGACAGAGACTCTGGAAACACCATATATTTT. Its translation is CASSRDRDSGNTIYF.